The rows below give T cell receptor beta chains drawn from one sample of a study of T-cell memory formation after mild COVID-19. TCRdb passed the 5' RACE reads through MiXCR, listing each CDR3 protein once. The data hold a few hundred thousand distinct CDR3 sequences, with roughly 25% observed a single time. Material: PBMCs or a T cell subset sorted from them (not recorded which). The receptors were sampled from an adult woman who had mild COVID-19 (a few samples of this study predate the infection). Cell type and time point are not known. Both conserved end residues are part of each CDR3. D genes are given only for firm matches. A row's size may be missing; if present it is once, few, many or a size class.

V gene	clone size	J gene	D gene	CDR3 protein
TRBV7-9	-	TRBJ2-3	-	CASSRTTEYF
TRBV29-1	-	TRBJ1-2	-	CSAGWVPFIGYTF
TRBV18	few	TRBJ2-2	TRBD1	CASSPGTGTTGELFF
TRBV7-9	-	TRBJ2-3	-	CASSPGTTGFADTQYF
TRBV12-3/TRBV12-4	-	TRBJ2-5	-	CASSSGTGTQETQYF
TRBV29-1	few	TRBJ2-5	TRBD1	CSVESPGQGWETQYF
TRBV30	-	TRBJ2-1	TRBD2	CAWRLAGGPGEQFF
TRBV5-1	-	TRBJ1-6	TRBD1	CASSYGTGGSPLHF
TRBV29-1	few	TRBJ2-5	TRBD2	CSVASGQETQYF
TRBV12-3/TRBV12-4	-	TRBJ2-5	-	CASSLGGVREETQYF
TRBV19	-	TRBJ1-6	-	CASSPTGPASPLHF
TRBV7-9	-	TRBJ1-2	-	CASSRDIYGYTF
TRBV24-1	-	TRBJ2-6	TRBD1	CATSGQGTAAPGANVLTF
TRBV12-3/TRBV12-4	few	TRBJ1-1	-	CASSEQGPMNTEAFF
TRBV5-5	few	TRBJ2-7	-	CASTVTGYEQYF
TRBV7-2	many	TRBJ1-5	TRBD1	CASSLAGGGNQPQHF
TRBV12-3/TRBV12-4	-	TRBJ2-1	TRBD2	CASGLAGTYNEQFF
TRBV24-1	many	TRBJ2-1	TRBD2	CATSEQGLAGRNEQFF
TRBV12-3/TRBV12-4	few	TRBJ2-1	TRBD2	CASSLAGGRSNEQFF
TRBV5-1	-	TRBJ2-3	-	CASKTGPSWGEDTQYF
TRBV12-3/TRBV12-4	-	TRBJ1-6	-	CASSRPLSPLHF
TRBV24-1	few	TRBJ2-1	TRBD2	CATSDGTSVAYNEQFF
TRBV29-1	few	TRBJ2-3	TRBD1	CSGGQGTDTQYF
TRBV9	-	TRBJ2-7	TRBD1	CASSAGGQENWYEQYF
TRBV29-1	-	TRBJ2-2	-	CSAFGGDTGELFF
TRBV7-9	many	TRBJ1-5	TRBD1	CASSAGQYSNQPQHF
TRBV7-2	few	TRBJ2-7	TRBD2	CASSFGLAGGYEQYF